Listed below are T cell receptor beta chains from one sample, sequenced in a study of T cell changes during pregnancy in multiple sclerosis. Profiled with immunoSEQ multiplex PCR; TCRdb holds only in-frame clones, not every one. This table has about 96,000 clones, around 94% appearing once. Sequences were derived from peripheral blood, sampled in the first trimester of pregnancy. Source of these receptors: a female donor with multiple sclerosis, enrolled in a pregnancy study. Both conserved end residues are part of each CDR3.

J gene | V gene | CDR3 protein
TRBJ1-1 | TRBV28 | CASSFFEENTEAFF
TRBJ2-3 | TRBV19 | CASSRGGTQYF
TRBJ2-2 | TRBV11-1 | CASSFRTGVDVGELFF
TRBJ2-4 | TRBV6-1 | CASGRVYRKNIQYF
TRBJ2-1 | TRBV15 | CATSRDMPSGNRVQFF
TRBJ2-1 | TRBV4-2 | CASTGEVSGTSGRGNEQFF
TRBJ2-1 | TRBV7-8 | CASSARTGTYNEQFF
TRBJ1-2 | TRBV28 | CASSPPLLSYGYTF
TRBJ2-5 | TRBV28 | CASSLSGSGETQYF
TRBJ1-1 | TRBV18 | CASSPLGQGMNTEAFF
TRBJ1-2 | TRBV7-9 | CASSHPDSYGYTF
TRBJ1-1 | TRBV19 | CASSIVSGNTEAFF
TRBJ2-1 | TRBV9 | CASSVGTGNEQFF
TRBJ2-7 | TRBV28 | CASSTITSGSSYEQYF
TRBJ2-2 | TRBV9 | CASKGDTGELFF
TRBJ2-1 | TRBV18 | CASSPVTGTHNEQFF
TRBJ1-1 | TRBV19 | CASSINPDRLFPEAFF
TRBJ1-3 | TRBV2 | CALKRRGSGNTIYF
TRBJ2-3 | TRBV7-6 | CASSLVGSTDTQYF
TRBJ2-3 | TRBV28 | CASSKVDRRADTQYF
TRBJ2-7 | TRBV30 | CAWSVMAGGDEQYF